The 2 T cell receptor beta chains below were found in one sample sequenced in a study of blood T cells in healthy people across ages. Primers used in a second PCR of about 7 to 12 cycles were a sample-barcoded 5' primer and a J-beta primer mix. TCRdb passed the 5' RACE reads through MiXCR, listing each CDR3 protein once. Of hundreds of thousands of distinct CDR3 sequences in the sample, around a quarter were seen once. This sample also belongs to another study, concerning T cells of mothers and their children.

The sequencing sample was made of blood. All receptors derive from a boy aged 2 to 10 in good health.

This clonotype has just a few counts. The gene calls are TRBV11-2 and TRBJ2-5, with 7 bases that match TRBD1. The CDR3 is made up of 15 amino acids. Trimming at V came to 5 bases and at J to 0 bases, leaving 6 bases not matched to a gene. Per the germline V gene, CDR1 is SGHAT and CDR2 is FQNNGV. In nucleotides, the CDR3 is TGTGCCAGCAGCCGGGGACAGTTAAACCAAGAGACCCAGTACTTC. Its translation: CASSRGQLNQETQYF.

The J gene is TRBJ2-1, the V gene TRBV7-8; 7 positions agree with TRBD2. Per the germline V gene, CDR1 is SGHVS and CDR2 is FQNEAQ. With V trimmed by 1 base and J by 3 bases, 6 bases remained unmatched. The CDR3 extends over 16 amino acids. CDR3 DNA: TGTGCCAGCAGCTTAGGCTCGGGCGGGAGCTACAATGAGCAGTTCTTC. Translated, it gives CASSLGSGGSYNEQFF.